The 17 T cell receptor beta chains given below trace back to one sample, sequenced in a study of blood T cell repertoires in COVID-19. Method: immunoSEQ multiplex PCR; TCRdb's copy keeps in-frame clones and lacks some. The profile shows 200,000 to 250,000 clones, approximately 86% of them singletons. The sequenced sample consisted of PBMCs or T cells enriched from blood (not recorded which). The receptors shown here come from a woman in her 30s with acute COVID-19.

The chain combines TRBV10-2 with TRBJ1-5, with D perhaps TRBD1 (5 bases). CDR1 and CDR2 (germline): WSHSY, SAAADI. This CDR3 contains 13 residues. V was pared by 0 bases and J by 11 bases, with 11 bases between. This CDR3 is CASSESMGLAQHF. In nucleotides, the CDR3 is TGCGCCAGCAGTGAGTCGATGGGGCTCGCCCAGCATTTT.

The chain employs TRBV7-9 and TRBJ2-2; a possible D gene is TRBD1 (6 bases). Trimming removed 2 bases from V and 1 base from J, with 11 bases in between. The CDR3 contains 16 residues. Germline V CDR1 and CDR2: SEHNR, FQNEAQ (reference sequence). The CDR3 sequence: CASSLNSRGNTGELFF. The CDR3 coding sequence is TGTGCCAGCAGCTTAAACTCCAGGGGGAACACCGGGGAGCTGTTTTTT.

The chain employs TRBV27 and TRBJ1-3, with no clear D. Trimming stripped 0 bases from V and 3 bases from J, with 6 bases between. The CDR3 extends over 14 amino acids. The germline V gene has CDR1 MNHEY and CDR2 SMNVEV (reference sequence). Written as DNA, the CDR3 is TGTGCCAGCAGTTTATCGTCCCGTGGAAACACCATATATTTT. Translation gives CASSLSSRGNTIYF.

CDR3 region: CASSLVDSEAFF. The DNA for the CDR3 is TGTGCCAGCAGTTTAGTGGACAGTGAAGCTTTCTTT. The chain links TRBV12-3 or TRBV12-4 to TRBJ1-1; TRBD1 is a possible D gene (6 bases). V lost 1 base and J 7 bases, leaving 7 bases between the germline ends. This CDR3 region has 12 residues.

This chain joins TRBV4-2 and TRBJ1-2; the D is unclear. The CDR3 has 15 amino acids. Germline V gene data show CDR1 as LGHNA and CDR2 as YNFKEQ. V lost 4 bases and J 2 bases, leaving 14 bases between the germline ends. The DNA of the CDR3 is TGTGCCAGCAGCCCCCCTGGAGTGAGAAACTATGGCTACACCTTC. This codes for CASSPPGVRNYGYTF.

The chain has TRBV18 and TRBJ1-1; the D is unclear. CDR3 length equals 11 residues. V was clipped by 5 bases and J by 2 bases, with 3 bases between them. CDR1 and CDR2 from the germline V gene are KGHSH and LQKENI. The CDR3 coding sequence is TGTGCCAGCTCATCTAACACTGAAGCTTTCTTT. This sequence encodes CASSSNTEAFF.

The chain's CDR3 is CASSVGINTEAFF. The CDR3 DNA sequence: TGTGCCAGCAGTGTCGGGATTAACACTGAAGCTTTCTTT. The rearrangement joins TRBV2 to TRBJ1-1; D is unclear. CDR3 size: 13 residues. Trimming left V 4 bases short and J 2 bases short, with 8 bases between. Germline-derived CDR1 and CDR2 are SNHLY and FYNNEI. The full variable domain, in which reference TRBV2 and TRBJ1-1 provide the parts outside the CDR3, is EPEVTQTPSHQVTQMGQEVILRCVPISNHLYFYWYRQILGQKVEFLVSFYNNEISEKSEIFDDQFSVERPDGSNFTLKIRSTKLEDSAMYFCASSVGINTEAFFGQGTRLTVV.

The CDR3 loop is CASSGGVGEQYF. Written as DNA, the CDR3 is TGTGCCAGTAGTGGCGGGGTGGGCGAGCAGTACTTC. The rearrangement joins TRBV19 to TRBJ2-7; D perhaps matches TRBD2 (6 bases). Trimming left V 5 bases short and J 6 bases short, with 11 bases between. There are 12 residues in the CDR3. Germline V gene data show CDR1 as LNHDA and CDR2 as SQIVND (reference sequence).

The chain carries TRBV4-1 and TRBJ1-4, with 7 positions matching TRBD1. Per the germline V gene, CDR1 is MGHRA and CDR2 is YSYEKL. J gave up 3 bases and V 1 base, and 5 bases lay outside the gene matches. The CDR3 sequence is 16 residues long. The CDR3 sequence: CASSQGLTGSNEKLFF. The CDR3 DNA reads TGCGCCAGCAGCCAAGGCTTGACAGGGTCTAATGAAAAACTGTTTTTT.

The genes are TRBV14 and TRBJ2-5; D not certain. V shed 1 base and J shed 8 bases, with 11 bases lying between them. CDR3 size: 13 residues. CDR1 is SGHDN, CDR2 FVKESK, per germline. As DNA, the CDR3 is TGTGCCAGCAGCCAAGGGCTAGGCGTTACCCAGTACTTC. Translation: CASSQGLGVTQYF. The complete variable domain, with remaining parts taken from reference TRBV14 and TRBJ2-5, reads EAGVTQFPSHSVIEKGQTVTLRCDPISGHDNLYWYRRVMGKEIKFLLHFVKESKQDESGMPNNRFLAERTGGTYSTLKVQPAELEDSGVYFCASSQGLGVTQYFGPGTRLLVL.

The J gene is TRBJ2-5, the V gene TRBV7-9; a weak D match, TRBD1 (5 bases). Trimming removed 6 bases from V and 2 bases from J, with 10 bases in between. Per germline, CDR1 SEHNR and CDR2 FQNEAQ (reference sequence). The CDR3 is 13 residues long. CDR3 nucleotide sequence: TGTGCCAGCAGGTCGACAGAACAAGAGACCCAGTACTTC. It translates to CASRSTEQETQYF.

The chain recombines TRBV20-1 with TRBJ2-1, with D perhaps matching TRBD2 (7 bases). Germline V gene data show CDR1 as DFQATT and CDR2 as SNEGSKA (reference sequence). The V gene lost 3 bases and the J gene lost 6 bases, with 12 bases spanning the gap. This CDR3 has 13 residues. The CDR3: CSASTGGTNEQFF. Written as DNA, the CDR3 is TGCAGTGCTAGTACGGGGGGCACCAATGAGCAGTTCTTC.

There are a few counts of this clone. The V gene is TRBV7-9, the J gene TRBJ1-6, with TRBD1 identical over 8 bases. The V gene end was trimmed by 5 bases and the J gene end by 3 bases; junction bases not matched to a gene: 6. From germline, CDR1 is SEHNR and CDR2 FQNEAQ (reference sequence). The CDR3 is made up of 16 amino acids. The CDR3: CASSPPDRDYNSPLHF. The CDR3 coding sequence is TGTGCCAGCAGCCCTCCGGACAGGGACTATAATTCACCCCTCCACTTT.

The chain combines TRBV7-8 with TRBJ1-1, with 7 positions matching TRBD1. The trim removed 4 bases at V and 10 bases at J, leaving 15 bases unmatched. From germline, CDR1 is SGHVS and CDR2 FQNEAQ. This CDR3 region has 15 residues. CDR3 region: CASSSDRQGPILAFF. The CDR3 region has the DNA TGTGCCAGCAGCTCGGACAGACAGGGACCGATCTTAGCTTTCTTT.

J is TRBJ2-1 and V is TRBV13; 8 nucleotides line up with TRBD2. This CDR3 comprises 15 residues. V was pared by 1 base and J by 2 bases, with 1 base of the junction left unmatched. The germline CDR1 and CDR2 sequences are PRHDT and FYEKMQ (reference sequence). The CDR3 sequence is CASSLAGGPYNEQFF. The CDR3 DNA follows: TGTGCCAGCAGCTTAGCGGGGGGGCCCTACAATGAGCAGTTCTTC.

The V gene is TRBV4-1, the J gene TRBJ2-1, with D perhaps TRBD1 (6 bases). V was cut by 0 bases and J by 4 bases, with 16 bases left in between. The CDR3 spans 17 residues. The germline V gene has CDR1 MGHRA and CDR2 YSYEKL. The DNA of the CDR3 is TGCGCCAGCAGCCAAGATGGGGCAGGGGCCTCTTACAATGAGCAGTTCTTC. It translates to CASSQDGAGASYNEQFF.

Only a few counts were recorded for this clone. The rearrangement uses TRBV2 and TRBJ1-1; 9 bases align to TRBD1. Germline assignment: CDR1 SNHLY and CDR2 FYNNEI. The CDR3 has 13 amino acids. V was clipped by 6 bases and J by 1 base; unmatched bases: 0. The CDR3 is CASRGQGNTEAFF. The CDR3 nucleotides are TGTGCCAGCAGGGGACAGGGGAACACTGAAGCTTTCTTT.